This entry is about one T cell receptor beta chain. Its antigen is currently unknown. This sample is drawn from a study of cytomegalovirus exposure and HLA in healthy donors. About the study: An early release of data contained 80 million to 85 million unique TCRs, which came from HLA-typed donors.

General study findings and limits: Most subjects' HLA-A and HLA-B alleles were reportedly predicted from TCR beta sequences. A later analysis reported that several of the most significant clusters appeared to be linked to common viral pathogens, among them Epstein-Barr virus. In a later analysis, at a false discovery rate of 0.05, over 15,000 TCR beta sequences were associated with HLA alleles.

This CDR3 comprises 18 residues. Germline values: CDR1 LGHNA, CDR2 YNFKEQ. V lost 0 bases to trimming and J lost 5 bases; unmatched junction nucleotides: 13. A multiplex PCR was run with 60 Vbeta primers and 13 Jbeta primers. Profiling relied on immunoSEQ multiplex PCR, and the TCRdb table lists in-frame clones only, not all of them. This sample's table has about 55,000 clones. The genes are TRBV4-2 and TRBJ2-5; 9 bases are a match to TRBD2. This TCR was recovered from a man between 45 and 60 years old in good health and CMV-seropositive. Material for sequencing was PBMCs. CDR3 nucleotides: TGTGCCAGCAGCCAAGATCGTATAGCGGGAGAGAGAGTGGAGACCCAGTACTTC. Its protein product is CASSQDRIAGERVETQYF.